These 22 T cell receptor beta chains originate from one sample sequenced in a study of control samples from healthy donors and cancer patients. Here immunoSEQ multiplex PCR was the method, and the copy in TCRdb shows in-frame clones only, minus some. The sample lists some 130,000 clones; more than 85% were seen once. Material: PBMCs. The receptors originated from a man aged 50 or older with head and neck cancer.

The J gene is TRBJ2-7, the V gene TRBV5-3, with a weak D call TRBD1 (6 bases). TRBV5-3 is annotated as an ORF whose role is uncertain. The CDR3 extends over 14 amino acids. V lost 2 bases and J 2 bases, leaving 11 bases between the germline ends. CDR3 sequence: CARSFWTVTYEQYF. The CDR3 DNA reads TGTGCCAGAAGCTTCTGGACAGTCACCTACGAGCAGTACTTC.

The chain is built from TRBV7-6 and TRBJ1-5; 7 bases fit TRBD1. Germline loops: CDR1 SGHVS, CDR2 FNYEAQ. This CDR3 is built from 13 residues. J gave up 6 bases and V 2 bases, and 1 base lay outside the gene matches. The CDR3 DNA is TGTGCCAGCAGCTTAACAGGGGTTCAGCCCCAGCATTTT. It yields the protein CASSLTGVQPQHF.

This clone appeared once. The chain combines TRBV4-3 with TRBJ2-7, with a tentative D call TRBD2 (6 bases). Germline V gene lookup returns CDR1 LGHNA and CDR2 YSLEER. V gave up 3 bases and J gave up 3 bases, with 15 bases separating them. The CDR3 consists of 15 residues. CDR3 protein: CASSQDGGAYYEQYF. CDR3 DNA sequence: TGCGCCAGCAGCCAGGACGGCGGGGCTTACTACGAGCAGTACTTC.

The chain employs TRBV19 and TRBJ2-7; D possibly matches TRBD1 or TRBD2 (5 bases each). Trimming removed 9 bases at V and 6 bases at J, with 15 bases between. CDR3 length: 12 residues. Germline values: CDR1 LNHDA, CDR2 SQIVND (reference sequence). The CDR3 DNA sequence: TGTGCCAGCTCCAGGGACGGGACCGAGCAGTACTTC. It codes for CASSRDGTEQYF.

The chain employs TRBV3-1 (or the pseudogene TRBV3-2) and TRBJ1-3, with D uncertain. In germline, CDR1 is LGHDT, CDR2 YNNKEL (reference sequence). The CDR3 has 14 residues. The V end was cut by 3 bases, the J end by 2 bases, with 8 bases between. The chain's CDR3 is CASSQGWTGNTIYF. CDR3 sequence (DNA): TGTGCCAGCAGCCAGGGGTGGACTGGAAACACCATATATTTT.

The V gene is TRBV3-1 (or the pseudogene TRBV3-2), the J gene TRBJ2-7; D might be TRBD2 (6 bases). Looked up from germline, CDR1 is LGHDT and CDR2 is YNNKEL (reference sequence). This CDR3 comprises 15 residues. The V gene lost 4 bases and the J gene lost 4 bases, with 17 bases spanning the gap. The CDR3 reads CASSREGPGRYEQYF. CDR3 in DNA: TGTGCCAGCAGCCGAGAAGGTCCAGGGAGGTACGAGCAGTACTTC.

The gene calls are TRBV6-2 or TRBV6-3 and TRBJ2-7; the match to TRBD1 covers 8 bases. The CDR3 consists of 15 residues. V was clipped by 7 bases and J by 2 bases; unmatched bases: 10. Germline V gene sequence: CDR1 MNHEY, CDR2 SVGEGT. This chain's CDR3 is CASTPRGLKTYEQYF. In DNA form, the CDR3 reads TGTGCCAGCACCCCCAGGGGGCTTAAAACCTACGAGCAGTACTTC.

This chain uses TRBV4-3 with TRBJ2-3; 16 nucleotides match TRBD2. The CDR3 is made up of 17 amino acids. Germline V gives CDR1 LGHNA, CDR2 YSLEER. The ends lost 4 bases at V and 8 bases at J; junction bases unmatched: 9. The CDR3 is CASSPSGLAGGQGTQYF. As DNA, the CDR3 is TGCGCCAGCAGCCCGTCGGGACTAGCGGGGGGGCAGGGTACGCAGTATTTT.

V gene TRBV13 combines with J gene TRBJ2-2, with D hard to call. V lost 5 bases and J lost 5, with 6 bases in between. The CDR3 is made up of 12 amino acids. Germline V gene lookup returns CDR1 PRHDT and CDR2 FYEKMQ (reference sequence). The CDR3 DNA follows: TGTGCCAGCAGCCCCTTTACCGGGGAGCTGTTTTTT. Translated: CASSPFTGELFF.

The V and J genes are TRBV11-3 and TRBJ2-3, with a tentative D call TRBD2 (5 bases). In germline, CDR1 is SGHNT, CDR2 YENEEA. Trimming took 0 bases from V and 1 from J, leaving 14 bases between them. CDR3 length equals 17 residues. The CDR3 DNA reads as TGTGCCAGCAGCTTAGATCCCCCGGGGTTAGGCACAGATACGCAGTATTTT. This gives the protein CASSLDPPGLGTDTQYF.

This rearrangement joins TRBV11-2 to TRBJ2-3; D ambiguous. Trimming shortened V by 0 bases and J by 3 bases, and 16 bases separated the two germline ends. The germline V gene encodes CDR1 SGHAT and CDR2 FQNNGV. CDR3 length: 17 amino acids. CDR3 sequence (DNA): TGTGCCAGCAGCTTAGAGCGGTTGGGATGGAGTACAGATACGCAGTATTTT. This sequence encodes CASSLERLGWSTDTQYF. Looking up the rest from reference TRBV11-2 and TRBJ2-3 gives the full variable domain: EAGVAQSPRYKIIEKRQSVAFWCNPISGHATLYWYQQILGQGPKLLIQFQNNGVVDDSQLPKDRFSAERLKGVDSTLKIQPAKLEDSAVYLCASSLERLGWSTDTQYFGPGTRLTVL.

The genes are TRBV5-6 and TRBJ1-1; tentatively, D is TRBD1 (5 bases). The CDR3 has 15 residues. CDR1 SGHDT and CDR2 YYEEEE come from the germline V gene. The ends were cut back, 3 bases at V and 1 base at J, with 13 bases in the middle. The CDR3 spells CASSYKGLGNTEAFF. CDR3 coding DNA: TGTGCCAGCAGCTACAAGGGGCTAGGGAACACTGAAGCTTTCTTT.

Only one count was recorded for this clone. The chain joins TRBV6-6 to TRBJ2-7; D may match TRBD1 or TRBD2 (6 bases each). CDR1 is MNHNY, CDR2 SVGAGI, per germline (reference sequence). This CDR3 region has 14 residues. Trimming stripped 2 bases from V and 3 bases from J, with 11 bases between. CDR3 region: CASSYPGAYYEQYF. The CDR3 DNA follows: TGTGCCAGCAGTTACCCGGGGGCATACTACGAGCAGTACTTC.

The CDR3 here is CASSPDRVLAPNTEAFF. DNA for the CDR3: TGTGCCAGCAGCCCGGACAGGGTCCTTGCTCCGAACACTGAAGCTTTCTTT. The chain couples TRBV7-2 to TRBJ1-1; TRBD1 agrees at 8 bases. Germline trimming cut 5 bases from V and 1 base from J; bases unmatched to any gene: 12. Germline CDR1 reads SGHTA; CDR2 reads FQGNSA. The CDR3 extends over 17 amino acids.

This sequence joins TRBV9 and TRBJ1-2; D perhaps matches TRBD1 (6 bases). The length of the CDR3 is 14 residues. Germline CDR1 is SGDLS and CDR2 is YYNGEE. V lost 2 bases and J 6 bases, leaving 14 bases between the germline ends. CDR3 amino acids: CASSVGQGRDGYTF. CDR3 DNA sequence: TGTGCCAGCAGCGTGGGGCAGGGGAGGGATGGCTACACCTTC.

The rearrangement uses TRBV27 and TRBJ2-7; no clear D. This CDR3 is 12 amino acids long. Trimming cost V 5 bases and J 4 bases, with 9 bases left between them. Per the germline V gene, CDR1 is MNHEY and CDR2 is SMNVEV (reference sequence). DNA for the CDR3: TGTGCCAGCAGTCGCCCCTATTACGAGCAGTACTTC. Translating it yields CASSRPYYEQYF.

The J gene is TRBJ2-1, the V gene TRBV5-8, with TRBD2 matching over 9 bases. CDR1 is SGHTS, CDR2 YDEGEE, per germline. The CDR3 extends over 13 amino acids. The ends lost 7 bases at V and 6 bases at J; junction bases unmatched: 5. CDR3 residues: CASQRGASNEQFF. The CDR3 DNA follows: TGTGCCAGCCAGCGGGGGGCCAGCAATGAGCAGTTCTTC.

V and J are TRBV5-4 and TRBJ2-3, with TRBD2 matching 13 bases. The CDR3 length is 15 residues. Per germline, CDR1 SGHNT and CDR2 YYREEE (reference sequence). After removal of 0 bases from V and 5 bases from J, the junction contained 0 bases not matched to a gene. DNA of the CDR3: TGTGCCAGCAGCTTGGGACTAGCGGGGGGAGATACGCAGTATTTT. Its translation: CASSLGLAGGDTQYF.

The J gene is TRBJ1-2, the V gene TRBV5-1; 7 bases fit TRBD1. The V gene end was trimmed by 4 bases and the J gene end by 1 base; junction bases not matched to a gene: 7. The CDR3 has 15 residues. Per germline, CDR1 SGHRS and CDR2 YFSETQ. CDR3 protein: CASSNGQALNYGYTF. As DNA, the CDR3 is TGCGCCAGCAGCAACGGACAGGCTCTTAACTATGGCTACACCTTC.

This clone was seen a handful of times. V usage is TRBV6-2 or TRBV6-3 and J usage is TRBJ1-2; TRBD1 matches at 7 bases. Germline trimming cut 2 bases from V and 4 bases from J; bases unmatched to any gene: 7. This CDR3 is 15 amino acids long. The V gene's germline CDR1 is MNHEY and CDR2 SVGEGT. Written as DNA, the CDR3 is TGTGCCAGCAGTTACGAGTACAGGGGACCCTATGGCTACACCTTC. Amino acid sequence: CASSYEYRGPYGYTF.

The chain combines TRBV5-1 with TRBJ2-3, with D perhaps being TRBD1 or TRBD2 (5 bases each). CDR3 length: 15 amino acids. V was pared by 4 bases and J by 2 bases, with 14 bases between. Germline V lookup: CDR1 SGHRS, CDR2 YFSETQ. CDR3 protein: CASSQRGRHTDTQYF. CDR3 nucleotide sequence: TGCGCCAGCAGCCAGAGGGGACGACACACAGATACGCAGTATTTT. Combining the CDR3 with reference TRBV5-1 and TRBJ2-3 gives the whole variable domain KAGVTQTPRYLIKTRGQQVTLSCSPISGHRSVSWYQQTPGQGLQFLFEYFSETQRNKGNFPGRFSGRQFSNSRSEMNVSTLELGDSALYLCASSQRGRHTDTQYFGPGTRLTVL.

The chain combines TRBV12-3 or TRBV12-4 with TRBJ1-1, with D tentatively TRBD1 (6 bases). Trimming pared 6 bases from V and 11 bases from J, leaving 16 bases between. This CDR3 is built from 12 residues. CDR3 in DNA: TGTGCCAGCAGCCCAGACAGGCGTGAGGCTTTCTTT. The encoded protein is CASSPDRREAFF.